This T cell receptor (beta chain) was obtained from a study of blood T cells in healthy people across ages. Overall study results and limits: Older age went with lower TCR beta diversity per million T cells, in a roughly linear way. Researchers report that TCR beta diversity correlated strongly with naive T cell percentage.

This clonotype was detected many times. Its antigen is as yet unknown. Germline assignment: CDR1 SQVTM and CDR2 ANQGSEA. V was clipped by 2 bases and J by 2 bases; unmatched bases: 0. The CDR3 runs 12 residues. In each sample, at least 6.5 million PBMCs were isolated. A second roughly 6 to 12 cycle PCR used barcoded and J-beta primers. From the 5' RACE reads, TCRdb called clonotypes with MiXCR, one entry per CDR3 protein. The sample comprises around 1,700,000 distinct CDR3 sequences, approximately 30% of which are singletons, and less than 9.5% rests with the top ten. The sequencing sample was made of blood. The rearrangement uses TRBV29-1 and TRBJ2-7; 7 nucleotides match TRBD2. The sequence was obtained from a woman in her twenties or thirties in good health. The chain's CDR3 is CSVESGAYEQYF. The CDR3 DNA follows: TGCAGCGTTGAAAGCGGGGCCTACGAGCAGTACTTC.